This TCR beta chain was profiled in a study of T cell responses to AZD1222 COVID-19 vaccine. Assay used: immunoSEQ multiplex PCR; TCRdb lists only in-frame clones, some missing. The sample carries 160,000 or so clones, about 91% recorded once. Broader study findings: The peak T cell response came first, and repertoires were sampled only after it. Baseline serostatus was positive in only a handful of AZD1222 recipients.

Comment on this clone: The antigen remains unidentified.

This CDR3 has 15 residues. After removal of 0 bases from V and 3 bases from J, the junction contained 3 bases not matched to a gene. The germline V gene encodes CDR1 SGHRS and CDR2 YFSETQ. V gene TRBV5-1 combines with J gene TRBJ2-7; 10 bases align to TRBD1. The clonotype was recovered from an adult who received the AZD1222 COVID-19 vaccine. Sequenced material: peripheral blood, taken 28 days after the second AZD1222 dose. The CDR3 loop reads CASSLETGGGYEQYF. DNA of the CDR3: TGCGCCAGCAGCTTGGAGACAGGGGGCGGCTACGAGCAGTACTTC.